These T cell receptor beta chains were read from a single sample in a study of cytomegalovirus exposure and HLA in healthy donors. Sequencing was performed with immunoSEQ multiplex PCR; in TCRdb, only in-frame clones are kept and a portion is missing. The table records about 190,000 clones, under 80% of them present only once. Sequences were obtained from PBMCs. Receptors were obtained from a man in his thirties or forties in good health and CMV-seropositive. The CDR3 runs from the conserved cysteine through the conserved F or W. D genes are given only for firm matches. Clone size appears in some rows only: once, few, many, or a class for an expanded clone.

clone size: few
D gene: TRBD2
V gene: TRBV4-2
J gene: TRBJ2-7
CDR3 DNA: TGTGCCAGCAGCCAAGAATGGCTAGCGGGATACGAGCAGTACTTC
CDR3 protein: CASSQEWLAGYEQYF

clone size: .
D gene: TRBD2
V gene: TRBV5-1
J gene: TRBJ2-3
CDR3 DNA: TGCGCCAGCAGCTTACAGCGGGGGGGCTCAGATACGCAGTATTTT
CDR3 protein: CASSLQRGGSDTQYF

clone size: .
D gene: TRBD1
V gene: TRBV7-3
J gene: TRBJ1-6
CDR3 DNA: TGTGCCAGCAGCCGGGGACAGGGTTCTTATTCACCCCTCCACTTT
CDR3 protein: CASSRGQGSYSPLHF

clone size: .
D gene: .
V gene: TRBV27
J gene: TRBJ2-5
CDR3 DNA: TGTGCCAGCAGTCCTTATGGGGGCAGGTCGGAGACCCAGTACTTC
CDR3 protein: CASSPYGGRSETQYF

clone size: .
D gene: TRBD2
V gene: TRBV14
J gene: TRBJ2-3
CDR3 DNA: TGTGCCAGCAGCCGGCAACTGGGGAGGGCAGATACGCAGTATTTT
CDR3 protein: CASSRQLGRADTQYF

clone size: few
D gene: .
V gene: TRBV30
J gene: TRBJ2-5
CDR3 DNA: TGTGCCTGGAGTGAGGCGGTCCAAGAGACCCAGTACTTC
CDR3 protein: CAWSEAVQETQYF

clone size: .
D gene: TRBD1
V gene: TRBV7-2
J gene: TRBJ1-4
CDR3 DNA: TGTGCCAGCAGCCCGTGGACAGGGGGCGGTTTTGAAAAACTGTTTTTT
CDR3 protein: CASSPWTGGGFEKLFF

clone size: .
D gene: TRBD1
V gene: TRBV11-2
J gene: TRBJ2-7
CDR3 DNA: TGTGCCAGCAGCTTAGTGGCGGGACAGGTTCGCGAGCAGTACTTC
CDR3 protein: CASSLVAGQVREQYF

clone size: few
D gene: .
V gene: TRBV6-1
J gene: TRBJ2-7
CDR3 DNA: TGTGCCAGCGGCCGCTTCTCCTACGAGCAGTACTTC
CDR3 protein: CASGRFSYEQYF

clone size: .
D gene: .
V gene: TRBV6-1
J gene: TRBJ2-3
CDR3 DNA: TGTGCCAGCAGTGAACTGGCAAGGGGGAGCACAGATACGCAGTATTTT
CDR3 protein: CASSELARGSTDTQYF

clone size: .
D gene: TRBD1
V gene: TRBV15
J gene: TRBJ1-5
CDR3 DNA: TGTGCCACCAGCAGAGATCCCCGACGACAGGGACGGAATCAGCCCCAGCATTTT
CDR3 protein: CATSRDPRRQGRNQPQHF

clone size: .
D gene: TRBD1
V gene: TRBV4-2
J gene: TRBJ2-7
CDR3 DNA: TGTGCCAGCAGCCAAGATTGGACAGGGGGCTCCTACGAGCAGTACTTC
CDR3 protein: CASSQDWTGGSYEQYF

clone size: .
D gene: TRBD1
V gene: TRBV6-1
J gene: TRBJ1-3
CDR3 DNA: TGTGCCAGCATTACAGGGGGCTCTGGAAACACCATATATTTT
CDR3 protein: CASITGGSGNTIYF

clone size: .
D gene: .
V gene: TRBV5-8
J gene: TRBJ1-2
CDR3 DNA: TGTGCCAGCAGCCGAGAAATAAACTATGGCTACACCTTC
CDR3 protein: CASSREINYGYTF

clone size: .
D gene: .
V gene: TRBV4-1
J gene: TRBJ2-7
CDR3 DNA: TGCGCCAGCAGCCAAGTGCAGGGGAAGGGCTACGAGCAGTACTTC
CDR3 protein: CASSQVQGKGYEQYF

clone size: .
D gene: .
V gene: TRBV6-6
J gene: TRBJ2-1
CDR3 DNA: TGTGCCAGCAGTTACGAGGCCCGGGAGCAGTTCTTC
CDR3 protein: CASSYEAREQFF

clone size: few
D gene: TRBD2
V gene: TRBV5-1
J gene: TRBJ2-2
CDR3 DNA: TGCGCCAGCAGCCTTACCCCAGCGGGGTCCTTCGGGGAGCTGTTTTTT
CDR3 protein: CASSLTPAGSFGELFF

clone size: .
D gene: .
V gene: TRBV7-2
J gene: TRBJ2-2
CDR3 DNA: TGTGCCAGCAGCCTAACCGGGGAGCTGTTTTTT
CDR3 protein: CASSLTGELFF

clone size: .
D gene: TRBD1
V gene: TRBV5-1
J gene: TRBJ1-6
CDR3 DNA: TGCGCCAGCAGCTTGGTGGCAGGGGGCGATTCACCCCTCCACTTT
CDR3 protein: CASSLVAGGDSPLHF

clone size: once
D gene: TRBD1
V gene: TRBV18
J gene: TRBJ1-1
CDR3 DNA: TGTGCCAGCTCTCCGGGGGGGACAGGGGAAACTGAAGCTTTCTTT
CDR3 protein: CASSPGGTGETEAFF

clone size: few
D gene: .
V gene: TRBV5-4
J gene: TRBJ1-4
CDR3 DNA: TGTGCCAGCAGCTTGGGGGGCCCGTCTGAAAAACTGTTTTTT
CDR3 protein: CASSLGGPSEKLFF

clone size: few
D gene: .
V gene: TRBV7-9
J gene: TRBJ2-5
CDR3 DNA: TGTGCCAGCAGCCCCGGACTGGGGGAGACCCAGTACTTC
CDR3 protein: CASSPGLGETQYF